This T cell receptor beta chain derives from a study of blood T cell repertoires in COVID-19. Study background: Acute-phase and convalescent COVID-19 samples originated in the United States, Italy and Spain.

Germline values: CDR1 SGHAT, CDR2 FQNNGV. V lost 5 bases and J lost 2, with 17 bases in between. The CDR3 is made up of 16 amino acids. This clone was seen a single time. Original analysis: Scientists estimated how many nucleated cells there were by amplifying reference gene primers. TCRdb's copy holds only in-frame clones and misses some; the assay was immunoSEQ multiplex PCR. That table furnishes V, J and clone size, whereas the DNA furnished D and trimming. The table lists about 100,000 clones, approximately 91% of them singletons. The sample consisted of peripheral blood. The TCR comes from a woman aged 55 to 70 with acute or convalescent COVID-19. The chain links TRBV11-2 to TRBJ2-3; tentatively, D is TRBD1 (6 bases). The CDR3 is CASSLSPGQPTDTQYF. CDR3 coding DNA: TGTGCCAGCAGCCTTAGCCCGGGACAACCCACAGATACGCAGTATTTT. Variable domain in full (rest from reference TRBV11-2 and TRBJ2-3): EAGVAQSPRYKIIEKRQSVAFWCNPISGHATLYWYQQILGQGPKLLIQFQNNGVVDDSQLPKDRFSAERLKGVDSTLKIQPAKLEDSAVYLCASSLSPGQPTDTQYFGPGTRLTVL.